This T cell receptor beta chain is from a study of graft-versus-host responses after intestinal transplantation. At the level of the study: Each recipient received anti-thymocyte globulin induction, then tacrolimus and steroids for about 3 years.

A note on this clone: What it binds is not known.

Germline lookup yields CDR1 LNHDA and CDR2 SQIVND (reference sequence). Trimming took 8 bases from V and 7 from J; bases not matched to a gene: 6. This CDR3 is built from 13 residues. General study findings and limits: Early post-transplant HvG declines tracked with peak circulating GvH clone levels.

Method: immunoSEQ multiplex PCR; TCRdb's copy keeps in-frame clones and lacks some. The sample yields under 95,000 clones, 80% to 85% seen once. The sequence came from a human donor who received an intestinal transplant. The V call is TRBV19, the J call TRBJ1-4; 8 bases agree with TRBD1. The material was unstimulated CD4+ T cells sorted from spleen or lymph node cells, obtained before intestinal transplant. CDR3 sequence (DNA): TGTGCCAGTGGACAGGGCGGAGGTGAAAAACTGTTTTTT. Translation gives CASGQGGGEKLFF.